The T cell receptor (beta chain) under discussion was sequenced for a study of CD8 T cells in ankylosing spondylitis. Whole-study findings and limits: Seemingly characteristic of ankylosing spondylitis blood was a TCR beta motif consisting of eight highly homologous variants.

CDR3 length equals 15 residues. The V gene end was trimmed by 6 bases and the J gene end by 4 bases; junction bases not matched to a gene: 7. Germline V gives CDR1 MNHEY, CDR2 SVGEGT. About this clonotype: Antigen unknown.

One entry per CDR3 protein, called by TCRdb with MiXCR from the 5' RACE reads. The sample shows a few hundred thousand distinct CDR3 sequences, around 16% of them seen only once. The chain joins TRBV6-2 or TRBV6-3 to TRBJ2-1, with TRBD2 matching over 9 bases. Sequencing used blood, either unsorted or a sorted T cell fraction (not recorded which). This TCR was sampled from a male donor with ankylosing spondylitis. The CDR3 reads CASSPPAGGYNEQFF. DNA for the CDR3: TGTGCCAGCAGCCCCCCTGCGGGAGGGTACAATGAGCAGTTCTTC.